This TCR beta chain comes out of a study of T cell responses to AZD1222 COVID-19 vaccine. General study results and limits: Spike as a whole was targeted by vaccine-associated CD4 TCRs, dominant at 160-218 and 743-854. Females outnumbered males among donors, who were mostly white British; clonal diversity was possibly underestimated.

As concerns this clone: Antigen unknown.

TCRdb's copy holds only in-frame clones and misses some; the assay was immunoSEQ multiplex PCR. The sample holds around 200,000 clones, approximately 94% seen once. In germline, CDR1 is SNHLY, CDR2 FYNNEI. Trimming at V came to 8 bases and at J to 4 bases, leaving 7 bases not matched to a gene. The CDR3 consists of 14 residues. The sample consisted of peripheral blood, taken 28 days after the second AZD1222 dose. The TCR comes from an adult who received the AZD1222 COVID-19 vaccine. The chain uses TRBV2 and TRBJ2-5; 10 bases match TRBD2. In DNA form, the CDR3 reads TGTGCCAGCGGCATAGCGGGGGGCTCAGAGACCCAGTACTTC. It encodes CASGIAGGSETQYF. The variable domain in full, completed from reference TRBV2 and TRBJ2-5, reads EPEVTQTPSHQVTQMGQEVILRCVPISNHLYFYWYRQILGQKVEFLVSFYNNEISEKSEIFDDQFSVERPDGSNFTLKIRSTKLEDSAMYFCASGIAGGSETQYFGPGTRLLVL.